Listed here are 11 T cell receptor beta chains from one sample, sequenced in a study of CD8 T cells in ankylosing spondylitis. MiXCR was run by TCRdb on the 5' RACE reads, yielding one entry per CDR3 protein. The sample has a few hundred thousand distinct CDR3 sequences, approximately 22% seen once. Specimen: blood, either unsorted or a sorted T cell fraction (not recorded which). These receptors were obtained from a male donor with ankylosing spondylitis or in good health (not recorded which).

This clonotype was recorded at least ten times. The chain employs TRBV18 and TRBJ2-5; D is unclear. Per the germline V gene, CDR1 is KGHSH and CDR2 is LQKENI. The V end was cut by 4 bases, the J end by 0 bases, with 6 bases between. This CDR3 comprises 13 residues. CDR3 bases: TGTGCCAGCTCACTGGCAGACCAAGAGACCCAGTACTTC. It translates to CASSLADQETQYF.

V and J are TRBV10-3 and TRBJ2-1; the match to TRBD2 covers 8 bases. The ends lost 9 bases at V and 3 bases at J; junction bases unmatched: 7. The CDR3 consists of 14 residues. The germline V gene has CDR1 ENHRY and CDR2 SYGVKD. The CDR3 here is CAITAGANYNEQFF. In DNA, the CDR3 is TGTGCCATAACAGCGGGGGCCAACTACAATGAGCAGTTCTTC.

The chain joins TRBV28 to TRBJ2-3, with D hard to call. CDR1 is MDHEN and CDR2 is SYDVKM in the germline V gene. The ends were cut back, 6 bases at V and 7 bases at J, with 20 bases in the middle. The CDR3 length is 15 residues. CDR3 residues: CASRPESPLLYTQYF. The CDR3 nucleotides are TGTGCCAGCAGACCTGAGAGCCCCCTGTTATATACGCAGTATTTT.

For the CDR3, the DNA is TGTGCCAGCAGTCCCGGGGACATGGCCTACGAGCAGTACTTC. As protein: CASSPGDMAYEQYF. The gene calls are TRBV27 and TRBJ2-7, with D perhaps TRBD1 (6 bases). The CDR3 contains 14 residues. Germline V gene sequence: CDR1 MNHEY, CDR2 SMNVEV (reference sequence). Trimming left V 5 bases short and J 2 bases short, with 13 bases between.

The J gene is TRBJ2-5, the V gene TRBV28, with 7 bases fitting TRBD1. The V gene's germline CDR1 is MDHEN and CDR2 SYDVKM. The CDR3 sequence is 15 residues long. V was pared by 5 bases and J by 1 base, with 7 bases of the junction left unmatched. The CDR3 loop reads CASSRWSGGQETQYF. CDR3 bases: TGTGCCAGCAGTAGGTGGTCAGGGGGCCAAGAGACCCAGTACTTC.

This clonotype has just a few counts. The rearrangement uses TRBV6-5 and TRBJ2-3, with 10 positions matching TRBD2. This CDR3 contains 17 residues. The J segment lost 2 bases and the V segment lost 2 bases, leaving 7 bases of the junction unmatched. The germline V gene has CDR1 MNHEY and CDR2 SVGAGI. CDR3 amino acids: CASSYGLAGAFTDTQYF. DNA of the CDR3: TGTGCCAGCAGTTACGGGCTAGCGGGGGCCTTCACAGATACGCAGTATTTT.

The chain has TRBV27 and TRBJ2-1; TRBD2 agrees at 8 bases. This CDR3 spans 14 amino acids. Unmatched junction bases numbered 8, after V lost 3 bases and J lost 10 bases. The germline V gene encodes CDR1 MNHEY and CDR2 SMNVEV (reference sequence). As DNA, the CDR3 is TGTGCCAGCAGTTTCGGGGGGGGGCTTAACGAGCAGTTCTTC. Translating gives CASSFGGGLNEQFF.

Written as DNA, the CDR3 is TGCAGTGCTAGAGATTTGGAGCAGGGGCCCTACGAGCAGTACTTC. Amino acid sequence: CSARDLEQGPYEQYF. The genes are TRBV20-1 and TRBJ2-7, with a tentative D call TRBD1 (6 bases). This CDR3 region has 15 residues. Germline V gene lookup returns CDR1 DFQATT and CDR2 SNEGSKA (reference sequence). The V end was cut by 0 bases, the J end by 2 bases, with 14 bases between.

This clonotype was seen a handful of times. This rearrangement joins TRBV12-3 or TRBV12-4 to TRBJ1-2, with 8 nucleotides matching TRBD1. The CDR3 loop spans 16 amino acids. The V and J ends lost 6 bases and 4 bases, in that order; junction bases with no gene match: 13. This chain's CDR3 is CASSPRPTGAVYGYTF. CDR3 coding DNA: TGTGCCAGCAGCCCGCGCCCGACAGGGGCGGTCTATGGCTACACCTTC.

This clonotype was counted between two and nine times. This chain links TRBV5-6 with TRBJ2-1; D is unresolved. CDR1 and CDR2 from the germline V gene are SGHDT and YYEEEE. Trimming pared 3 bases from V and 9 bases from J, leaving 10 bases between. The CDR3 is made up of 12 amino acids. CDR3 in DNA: TGTGCCAGCAGCTCTCGGACCCTTGAGCAGTTCTTC. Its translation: CASSSRTLEQFF.

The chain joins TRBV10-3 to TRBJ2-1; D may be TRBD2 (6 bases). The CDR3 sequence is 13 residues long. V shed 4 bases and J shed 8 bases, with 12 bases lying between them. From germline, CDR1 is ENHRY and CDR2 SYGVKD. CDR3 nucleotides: TGTGCCATCAGTGTGGAGGGGTTGTATGAGCAGTTCTTC. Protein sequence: CAISVEGLYEQFF.